This paragraph reports one T cell receptor beta chain. This clonotype was seen repeatedly, ten times or more. The specificity of this receptor is unknown. No much larger clone is present one base from it, and per-base qualities are unavailable. In the ophthalmopathy patients, disease was moderately to severely active, with a Clinical Activity Score of 3 or more, a NOSPECS grade of 4 or more, and a duration of less than 3 months. Patients with uncontrolled infections, other autoimmune diseases, pregnancy or lactation were excluded. Diagnoses were based on clinical symptoms, serum thyroxine and TRAb, thyroid ultrasound and orbital computed tomography. PBMCs were isolated from about 10 ml of fresh peripheral blood by Ficoll-Paque density gradient centrifugation. Total RNA was extracted with Trizol reagent, and quality was checked on an Agilent 2100 Bioanalyzer. This specimen belongs to a study of T cells in Graves' hyperthyroidism and ophthalmopathy (dated by TCRdb to the late 2010s). Context from the whole study: Peripheral blood samples were taken at the time of initial diagnosis, prior to any treatment. Prospective prediction of ophthalmopathy was tested in an independent validation cohort consisting of some 19 hyperthyroidism patients and approximately 16 patients who later progressed to ophthalmopathy. In about 6 Graves' hyperthyroidism patients, the study also compared T-cell repertoires from thyroid tissue with T-cell repertoires from blood. The approximately 97 discovery patients were randomly divided into training and test sets at a 7:3 ratio. Once sampling was done, hyperthyroidism patients were given methimazole at a starting dose of 30 mg daily, whereas ophthalmopathy patients were given high-dose intravenous methylprednisolone. The paper reports TCR Vbeta CDR3 sequencing of roughly 140 peripheral blood samples: around 45 ophthalmopathy, fewer than 80 hyperthyroidism and approximately 17 progressor patients. To identify distinguishing TCR V-J signatures, a discovery cohort of 100 or so patients was used, comprising some 43 with Graves' ophthalmopathy and approximately 58 with stable Graves' hyperthyroidism. Study-wide conclusions, independent of this receptor: In validation, progression to ophthalmopathy was predicted by the model with roughly 69% sensitivity and approximately 78% specificity, a median of approximately 6.5 months before onset. In cross-validation, a model built on a 13 V-J signature told ophthalmopathy apart from stable hyperthyroidism with under 90% sensitivity and around 83% specificity, and in testing the same model reached 80%/75%. Most expanded thyroid clonotypes (frequency above 0.001) were also found in blood, which suggests that blood repertoires may mirror thyroid immune responses. No statistical method was used to fix the sample size in advance, and group allocation was not hidden from the investigators.

Measured from the cysteine to the phenylalanine, the CDR3 is 15 residues long. Just the 45-base CDR3 DNA is kept, in frame starting at base 1. V is pared back by 2 bases and J by 5 bases, with 16 bases lying between the germline termini. CDR1 and CDR2 are read off the germline V gene as SGHDT and YYEEEE. Amplification of TCR beta CDR3 regions was carried out from RNA transcripts. A first-round RT-PCR of the TCR CDR3 used the HTBI primer set with the Qiagen OneStep RT-PCR kit. Libraries were constructed in a second round of multiplex PCR, after which size selection and purification were carried out. Sequencing of the libraries was done on an Illumina HiSeq2000 using paired-end 100 bp reads. For the original study's pipeline: Raw data were processed with SOAPnuke, discarding reads with adapters, uncalled bases, mean Phred below 15, or no exact constant-primer or identifier match. COPE v1.2.5 was used to merge high-quality paired reads, and clonotypes were defined as unique nucleotide sequences. Clonotypes were aligned to IMGT TRBV, TRBD and TRBJ reference segments using MiTCR v1.1. Analysis was restricted to V-J combinations with a frequency above 0.0001, which covered 99.2% of repertoires. The TCS score was defined as the ratio of F50 (clonal expansion) to E x V (chaos), calculated using BLOSUM62-based TCRdist between CDR3 peptides within each V-J. Welch's t-statistics and random forest reduced roughly 540 V-J features to 13, which were used in a naive Bayes classifier (R e1071). The public reads were run again by TCRdb, first through fastp at Q25 and then through MiXCR, and only productive beta chains were kept. Entries are consolidated by CDR3 protein sequence, retaining the most common genes and DNA. The V and J calls follow TCRdb's processing rather than the paper's. The sample records approximately 600,000 distinct CDR3 sequences, less than 25% of which are singletons. 34% of the sample is in the top ten clones.

The source material was blood. This chain joins TRBV5-6 to TRBJ1-2; the best D guess is TRBD1, with 5 bases matching. The receptor was isolated from a man aged 25 to 40 with Graves' ophthalmopathy. Read as DNA, the sequence is TGTGCCAGCAGCTTCGGAGACAGAAATCGGTATGGCTACACCTTC. The translation is CASSFGDRNRYGYTF.